The rows below give T cell receptor beta chains drawn from one sample of a study of T cells after posttransplantation cyclophosphamide. The assay was immunoSEQ multiplex PCR, and TCRdb's table has in-frame clones only and misses some. The sample has some 4,700 clones, about 82% seen once. The sample consisted of PBMCs, taken after allogeneic stem cell transplant with posttransplant cyclophosphamide. These receptors came from a male patient in his 40s who received an allogeneic stem cell transplant from a related donor, was CMV-positive, and had acute and chronic GVHD. Some T cells may be provided by the graft donor. The CDR3 runs from the conserved cysteine through the conserved F or W. D genes are given only for firm matches. Clone size, where shown, is once, few, many, or a class for clones that have expanded.

j_gene: TRBJ2-5; d_gene: -; v_gene: TRBV19; abundance: once; CDR3aa: CASSASRTYQETQYF; CDR3nt: TGTGCCAGTAGTGCATCCAGGACATACCAAGAGACCCAGTACTTC
j_gene: TRBJ2-2; d_gene: TRBD1; v_gene: TRBV12-5; abundance: few; CDR3aa: CASGFRQGAYGELFF; CDR3nt: TGTGCTAGTGGTTTTCGGCAGGGGGCGTACGGGGAGCTGTTTTTT
j_gene: TRBJ1-4; d_gene: TRBD1; v_gene: TRBV2; abundance: -; CDR3aa: CASQGDKDEKLFF; CDR3nt: TGTGCCAGCCAGGGGGATAAGGATGAAAAACTGTTTTTT
j_gene: TRBJ2-1; d_gene: TRBD2; v_gene: TRBV11-3; abundance: once; CDR3aa: CASSLVAGVVENEQFF; CDR3nt: TGTGCCAGCAGCTTAGTAGCGGGAGTGGTGGAGAATGAGCAGTTCTTC
j_gene: TRBJ2-5; d_gene: -; v_gene: TRBV5-6; abundance: -; CDR3aa: CASSLAQLQETQYF; CDR3nt: TGTGCCAGCAGCTTGGCTCAACTCCAAGAGACCCAGTACTTC
j_gene: TRBJ2-1; d_gene: -; v_gene: TRBV30; abundance: -; CDR3aa: CAWRTQGSYNEQFF; CDR3nt: TGTGCCTGGAGAACCCAGGGTTCCTACAATGAGCAGTTCTTC
j_gene: TRBJ2-1; d_gene: -; v_gene: TRBV11-3; abundance: few; CDR3aa: CASSLAGLMNNEQFF; CDR3nt: TGTGCCAGCAGCTTAGCCGGACTGATGAACAATGAGCAGTTCTTC
j_gene: TRBJ2-7; d_gene: -; v_gene: TRBV27; abundance: few; CDR3aa: CASSFLHEQYF; CDR3nt: TGTGCCAGCAGTTTCCTCCACGAGCAGTACTTC
j_gene: TRBJ2-7; d_gene: TRBD1; v_gene: TRBV18; abundance: once; CDR3aa: CASSPRTGIDEQYF; CDR3nt: TGTGCCAGCTCACCTCGGACAGGGATAGACGAGCAGTACTTC
j_gene: TRBJ2-3; d_gene: -; v_gene: TRBV9; abundance: -; CDR3aa: CASSVGSQTDTQYF; CDR3nt: TGTGCCAGCAGCGTAGGATCACAAACAGATACGCAGTATTTT
j_gene: TRBJ2-5; d_gene: TRBD2; v_gene: TRBV15; abundance: large; CDR3aa: CATSRDPVVSGRAGETQYF; CDR3nt: TGTGCCACCAGCAGAGATCCAGTGGTTAGCGGGAGGGCAGGGGAGACCCAGTACTTC
j_gene: TRBJ1-3; d_gene: -; v_gene: TRBV7-6; abundance: once; CDR3aa: CASSLNRDPGNTIYF; CDR3nt: TGTGCCAGCAGCCTAAACAGGGACCCTGGAAACACCATATATTTT
j_gene: TRBJ2-5; d_gene: -; v_gene: TRBV20-1; abundance: -; CDR3aa: CSARVAETQYF; CDR3nt: TGCAGTGCTAGAGTAGCAGAGACCCAGTACTTC
j_gene: TRBJ1-2; d_gene: -; v_gene: TRBV5-1; abundance: -; CDR3aa: CASSLAGGETLYGYTF; CDR3nt: TGCGCCAGCAGCTTGGCGGGGGGGGAAACCCTCTATGGCTACACCTTC
j_gene: TRBJ2-5; d_gene: -; v_gene: TRBV9; abundance: -; CDR3aa: CASSSSEVRGTQYF; CDR3nt: TGTGCCAGCAGCTCCTCGGAAGTCCGCGGGACCCAGTACTTC
j_gene: TRBJ2-1; d_gene: TRBD2; v_gene: TRBV7-9; abundance: -; CDR3aa: CASSLSSSGDEQFF; CDR3nt: TGTGCCAGCAGCTTAAGTTCTAGCGGCGATGAGCAGTTCTTC
j_gene: TRBJ2-1; d_gene: -; v_gene: TRBV19; abundance: -; CDR3aa: CASSILWELGNEQFF; CDR3nt: TGTGCCAGTAGTATCTTGTGGGAGTTAGGCAATGAGCAGTTCTTC
j_gene: TRBJ2-3; d_gene: -; v_gene: TRBV7-8; abundance: few; CDR3aa: CASSEAGTQYF; CDR3nt: TGTGCCAGCAGTGAAGCGGGTACGCAGTATTTT
j_gene: TRBJ2-7; d_gene: -; v_gene: TRBV4-3; abundance: -; CDR3aa: CASSPSGSGSYEQYF; CDR3nt: TGCGCCAGCAGCCCATCCGGGAGCGGCTCCTACGAGCAGTACTTC
j_gene: TRBJ2-2; d_gene: TRBD2; v_gene: TRBV7-3; abundance: -; CDR3aa: CASSSRLAGGPRELFF; CDR3nt: TGTGCCAGCAGCTCTCGACTAGCGGGAGGGCCCCGGGAGCTGTTTTTT
j_gene: TRBJ2-3; d_gene: TRBD2; v_gene: TRBV29-1; abundance: few; CDR3aa: CSVSLAGGRTDTQYF; CDR3nt: TGCAGCGTTAGCCTAGCGGGAGGGCGCACAGATACGCAGTATTTT
j_gene: TRBJ2-3; d_gene: -; v_gene: TRBV10-3; abundance: -; CDR3aa: CAISESGRGTDTQYF; CDR3nt: TGTGCCATCAGTGAGTCGGGCAGGGGCACAGATACGCAGTATTTT
j_gene: TRBJ2-1; d_gene: TRBD2; v_gene: TRBV5-1; abundance: -; CDR3aa: CASSLAPTSGYNEQFF; CDR3nt: TGCGCCAGCAGCTTGGCCCCGACTAGCGGCTACAATGAGCAGTTCTTC
j_gene: TRBJ2-7; d_gene: -; v_gene: TRBV27; abundance: once; CDR3aa: CASSAPGREPPYEQYF; CDR3nt: TGTGCCAGCAGTGCGCCTGGACGGGAACCGCCCTACGAGCAGTACTTC
j_gene: TRBJ2-7; d_gene: TRBD1; v_gene: TRBV7-2; abundance: -; CDR3aa: CASGEPGQGVNEQHF; CDR3nt: TGTGCCAGTGGGGAACCGGGACAGGGAGTGAACGAGCAGCACTTC
j_gene: TRBJ2-7; d_gene: TRBD1; v_gene: TRBV4-1; abundance: once; CDR3aa: CASSRGQGPYEQYF; CDR3nt: TGCGCCAGCAGCCGGGGACAGGGCCCCTACGAGCAGTACTTC
j_gene: TRBJ2-3; d_gene: TRBD2; v_gene: TRBV30; abundance: medium-sized; CDR3aa: CASPGGGATDTQYF; CDR3nt: TGTGCCTCCCCCGGGGGGGGAGCGACAGATACGCAGTATTTT
j_gene: TRBJ2-7; d_gene: TRBD1; v_gene: TRBV19; abundance: -; CDR3aa: CASGTRDRPYEQYF; CDR3nt: TGTGCCAGCGGGACCCGGGACAGACCCTACGAGCAGTACTTC
j_gene: TRBJ2-7; d_gene: TRBD2; v_gene: TRBV7-2; abundance: -; CDR3aa: CASSFSGRLDEQYF; CDR3nt: TGTGCCAGCAGCTTTAGCGGGAGACTGGACGAGCAGTACTTC
j_gene: TRBJ1-5; d_gene: -; v_gene: TRBV28; abundance: -; CDR3aa: CASSLGGLWDQPQHF; CDR3nt: TGTGCCAGCAGTTTGGGGGGGCTGTGGGATCAGCCCCAGCATTTT
j_gene: TRBJ2-1; d_gene: TRBD2; v_gene: TRBV5-1; abundance: few; CDR3aa: CASSGLAEQFF; CDR3nt: TGCGCCAGCAGCGGACTAGCGGAGCAGTTCTTC